This TCR beta chain was identified in a study of siplizumab effects on memory and regulatory T cells (dated by TCRdb to about 2019). Notes on the research overall: The study looked at the effect of siplizumab, an anti-CD2 antibody, on alloreactive T-cell subsets in allogeneic mixed lymphocyte reactions made from human PBMCs.

In a few donor pairs, further sequencing was done on unstimulated CD8+ naive, CD4+ memory, CD8+ TEMRA, CD4+ naive and CD8+ effector memory subsets. TCRbeta CDR3 sequencing was performed on sorted unstimulated T cells and on proliferating T cells recovered from mixed lymphocyte reactions. Fresh whole blood from approximately ten HLA-typed healthy donors was used to isolate PBMCs. Reading the germline V gene gives CDR1 SNHLY and CDR2 FYNNEI. The CDR3 runs 15 residues from the cysteine to the phenylalanine. Just CDR3 DNA is preserved here, 45 bases in frame from base 1. The study at large found these results: Siplizumab significantly reduced the cumulative frequency of alloreactive sequences traceable to unstimulated CD4+ memory T cells. Compared with memory T cells, unstimulated naive T cells appeared more diverse, and naive cells seemed to make a substantial contribution to the alloresponse. Because sequences at frequencies below about 10^-5 were poorly captured, only a minor fraction of alloreactive clones could be mapped back to unstimulated subsets. Roughly 80-95% of proliferating CD4+ or CD8+ clones could not be assigned a naive or memory phenotype. No functional confirmation was obtained for the suppressive function of proliferating Tregs from siplizumab cultures. Among mappable alloreactive CD4+ clones, the Treg-derived fraction averaged approximately 63% with siplizumab versus 25% to 30% in control reactions.

Details on this clone: The target of this receptor is not known. No much larger clone is present one base from it, and per-base qualities are unavailable.

The library was produced with the immunoSEQ multiplex PCR assay. The deep sequencing platform assayed around 10^5 TCR templates per sample. Genomic DNA extracted from sorted T cells was the material used for TCRbeta CDR3 sequencing. Per the original workflow: The R programming language was used for clonal analysis of the TCRbeta CDR3 data. Alloreactive CD4+ and CD8+ clones were identified by comparing unstimulated samples to CFSE-low samples taken after the reaction. Regulatory or non-regulatory origin of alloreactive CD4+ clones was assigned by matching sequences to the sorted unstimulated Treg and non-Treg repertoires. TCRdb mirrors the immuneACCESS table, restricted to in-frame sequences. Some clones are absent from its copies; in checked studies, under half trace to an unresolved V gene, and the reason for the others is unknown. V, J and clone size were drawn from that table, and D and trimming were deduced from the DNA. This sample gives 50,000 to 75,000 clones in total; around 79% of them show up just once. The ten biggest clones cover 0.4% to 0.5% of the sample.

The clonotype comes from a human donor in good health. The sequenced sample was memory CD4+ T cells sorted from blood. Interpreted using the paper, the cell subset or site label stands for: unstimulated CD4+ memory T cells. The rearranged chain carries TRBV2 and TRBJ2-5; confidence is insufficient to name the D gene. The end of the DNA aligns better with TRBJ2-7, so the J call may be wrong. This receptor carries the CDR3 CASSERQVPSYEQYF. The DNA sequence follows: TGTGCCAGCAGTGAAAGGCAGGTACCCTCCTACGAGCAGTACTTC.